The next 9 T cell receptor beta chains were all read from a single sample in a study of blood T cell repertoires in COVID-19. TCRdb's copy holds only in-frame clones and misses some; the assay was immunoSEQ multiplex PCR. The profile shows 150,000 to 250,000 clones, roughly 79% of them singletons. Input material: peripheral blood. The receptors here all came from a human donor with acute or convalescent COVID-19. The donor label of this sample is uncertain.

CDR3 amino acids: CASSPRTSVETQYF. DNA of the CDR3: TGTGCCAGCAGCCCACGGACTAGCGTGGAGACCCAGTACTTC. The chain carries TRBV7-9 and TRBJ2-5; 9 bases agree with TRBD2. V trimming: 5 bases; J trimming: 5 bases; junction bases outside the gene matches: 6. Germline loops: CDR1 SEHNR, CDR2 FQNEAQ (reference sequence). The CDR3 has 14 amino acids.

V gene TRBV6-2 or TRBV6-3 combines with J gene TRBJ2-7; maybe TRBD1 (6 bases). Germline V gene data show CDR1 as MNHEY and CDR2 as SVGEGT. The CDR3 contains 13 residues. V lost 5 bases to trimming and J lost 0 bases, with 8 bases between them. The CDR3 nucleotides are TGTGCCAGCAGTCCGACAGGCTCCTACGAGCAGTACTTC. Translating it yields CASSPTGSYEQYF.

J is TRBJ1-2 and V is TRBV28; D unclear. V lost 4 bases and J lost 3, with 15 bases in between. CDR1 and CDR2 from the germline V gene are MDHEN and SYDVKM. This CDR3 has 15 amino acids. This CDR3 is CASSSPTGWDYGYTF. For the CDR3, the DNA is TGTGCCAGCAGTTCCCCGACGGGGTGGGACTATGGCTACACCTTC.

The V and J genes are TRBV28 and TRBJ1-2, with D possibly being TRBD1 (6 bases). Germline V CDR1 and CDR2: MDHEN, SYDVKM. The germline V and J ends were trimmed by 2 bases and 0 bases, with 13 bases remaining between them. The CDR3 covers 16 residues. The CDR3 reads CASSLLRGSPNYGYTF. CDR3 bases: TGTGCCAGCAGTTTACTGAGGGGGTCCCCTAACTATGGCTACACCTTC.

The CDR3 DNA reads TGTGCCAGCTCACCTCAGGACACTGAAGCTTTCTTT. Protein product: CASSPQDTEAFF. The V gene is TRBV18, the J gene TRBJ1-1; no firm D call. This CDR3 region has 12 residues. Trimming stripped 3 bases from V and 3 bases from J, with 5 bases between. Germline CDR1 KGHSH, CDR2 LQKENI.

The rearrangement links TRBV30 to TRBJ1-4; maybe TRBD1 (5 bases). The CDR3 has 16 residues. V lost 2 bases and J 0 bases, leaving 13 bases between the germline ends. Looked up from germline, CDR1 is GTSNPN and CDR2 is SVGIG (reference sequence). The CDR3 loop reads CAWSSGGGTTNEKLFF. CDR3 nucleotide sequence: TGTGCCTGGAGTTCCGGGGGGGGTACAACTAATGAAAAACTGTTTTTT.

The chain has TRBV7-9 and TRBJ2-3; D may be TRBD2 (6 bases). Germline loops: CDR1 SEHNR, CDR2 FQNEAQ (reference sequence). The CDR3 sequence is 14 residues long. Deletions cut 5 bases from V and 0 bases from J, with 9 bases between. This chain's CDR3 is CASSLSGSTDTQYF. In DNA, the CDR3 is TGTGCCAGCAGCCTTAGCGGCAGCACAGATACGCAGTATTTT.

The chain combines TRBV19 with TRBJ1-1; 10 nucleotides align to TRBD1. This CDR3 region has 20 residues. Germline V gene sequence: CDR1 LNHDA, CDR2 SQIVND (reference sequence). V lost 2 bases to trimming and J lost 2 bases; unmatched junction nucleotides: 17. The CDR3 DNA sequence: TGTGCCAGTAGTATAACCCCGGTGCTAGTCGGGACAGGGGAAAACACTGAAGCTTTCTTT. It is translated as CASSITPVLVGTGENTEAFF.

This clone was seen more than once but under ten times. The V and J genes are TRBV2 and TRBJ2-2; a possible D gene is TRBD1 (5 bases). Trimming removed 5 bases from V and 3 bases from J, with 7 bases in between. Germline CDR1 is SNHLY and CDR2 is FYNNEI. This CDR3 is 13 amino acids long. In DNA, the CDR3 is TGTGCCAGCAGTTCAGGGTACACCGGGGAGCTGTTTTTT. Translated: CASSSGYTGELFF.